Below are 27 T cell receptor beta chains sequenced from a single sample in a study of OX40 agonist ivuxolimab in advanced cancers. The table came from immunoSEQ multiplex PCR; TCRdb's copy has only in-frame clones and leaves some out. Found here are about 99,000 clones, around 94% of them singletons; the top ten hold around 0.17%. This sample comprised CD4+ or CD8+ T cells sorted from blood, obtained in a trial of the OX40 agonist ivuxolimab. The receptor set was obtained from an adult with an advanced solid tumor such as melanoma, head and neck, liver or kidney cancer.

The genes are TRBV18 and TRBJ2-7; 7 nucleotides match TRBD1. Trimming removed 3 bases from V and 0 bases from J; junction bases left unmatched: 5. CDR1 is KGHSH, CDR2 LQKENI, per germline. The CDR3 consists of 15 residues. CDR3 DNA sequence: TGTGCCAGCTCACCCGTCGGACAGGCCTCCTACGAGCAGTACTTC. Its protein is CASSPVGQASYEQYF.

This sequence joins TRBV19 and TRBJ2-3; tentative D call: TRBD1 (6 bases). CDR1 and CDR2 (germline): LNHDA, SQIVND (reference sequence). There are 15 residues in the CDR3. The germline V and J ends were trimmed by 2 bases and 1 base, with 10 bases remaining between them. The CDR3 nucleotides are TGTGCCAGTAGTATAAAGGGGGACCGCACAGATACGCAGTATTTT. Translated, it gives CASSIKGDRTDTQYF.

The gene calls are TRBV20-1 and TRBJ2-3; D is ambiguous. The CDR3 consists of 11 residues. CDR1 and CDR2 (germline): DFQATT, SNEGSKA (reference sequence). Trimming stripped 7 bases from V and 4 bases from J, with 9 bases between. In nucleotides, the CDR3 is TGCAGTGGGGATGTCTCAGATACGCAGTATTTT. Translating gives CSGDVSDTQYF.

CDR3 region: CASSEPGQGAETQYF. The CDR3 DNA reads TGTGCCAGCAGTGAACCGGGACAGGGGGCAGAGACCCAGTACTTC. This chain joins TRBV6-1 and TRBJ2-5, with 12 bases lining up with TRBD1. Looked up from germline, CDR1 is MNHNS and CDR2 is SASEGT. V shed 2 bases, J shed 4 bases, and the junction held 2 bases outside the gene matches. CDR3 length: 15 residues.

V is TRBV5-4 and J is TRBJ2-7, with 7 bases matching TRBD1. Germline V gene lookup returns CDR1 SGHNT and CDR2 YYREEE (reference sequence). This CDR3 has 14 amino acids. Trimming at V came to 6 bases and at J to 6 bases, leaving 12 bases not matched to a gene. CDR3 coding DNA: TGTGCCAGCACCCAGGGACAGACTTTTGGCGAGCAGTACTTC. Encoded protein: CASTQGQTFGEQYF. Full variable domain (missing parts from reference TRBV5-4 and TRBJ2-7): ETGVTQSPTHLIKTRGQQVTLRCSSQSGHNTVSWYQQALGQGPQFIFQYYREEENGRGNFPPRFSGLQFPNYSSELNVNALELDDSALYLCASTQGQTFGEQYFGPGTRLTVT.

The rearrangement links TRBV5-8 to TRBJ2-5; a weak D match, TRBD1 (5 bases). The CDR3 totals 17 residues. Trimming took 4 bases from V and 4 from J, leaving 23 bases between them. CDR1 is SGHTS and CDR2 is YDEGEE in the germline V gene. In nucleotides, the CDR3 is TGTGCCAGCAGCATAGGCCGGTTTCAGGGTAACCGAGAGACCCAGTACTTC. Protein sequence: CASSIGRFQGNRETQYF. Filled out from reference TRBV5-8 and TRBJ2-5, the complete variable domain reads EAGVTQSPTHLIKTRGQQATLRCSPISGHTSVYWYQQALGLGLQFLLWYDEGEERNRGNFPPRFSGRQFPNYSSELNVNALELEDSALYLCASSIGRFQGNRETQYFGPGTRLLVL.

This clone was counted a few times. This chain joins TRBV5-1 and TRBJ1-1, with D tentatively TRBD1 (6 bases). V was trimmed by 0 bases and J by 1 base, leaving 7 bases between them. The CDR3 runs 14 residues. CDR1 is SGHRS and CDR2 is YFSETQ in the germline V gene. The CDR3 DNA is TGCGCCAGCAGCTTGGAGGGACAGAACACTGAAGCTTTCTTT. Residues: CASSLEGQNTEAFF.

V usage is TRBV7-8 and J usage is TRBJ2-7; 7 nucleotides agree with TRBD1. V was pared by 2 bases and J by 4 bases, with 8 bases of the junction left unmatched. From germline, CDR1 is SGHVS and CDR2 FQNEAQ. The CDR3 has 15 amino acids. This CDR3 is CASSLTQGQYYEQYF. CDR3 DNA sequence: TGTGCCAGCAGCTTAACCCAGGGACAGTATTACGAGCAGTACTTC.

V gene TRBV2 combines with J gene TRBJ1-2, with D tentatively TRBD1 (5 bases). CDR3 length: 11 residues. V was clipped by 6 bases and J by 4 bases, with 6 bases between them. Germline lookup yields CDR1 SNHLY and CDR2 FYNNEI. CDR3 bases: TGTGCCAGCAGGGGGCTCTATGGCTACACCTTC. It encodes CASRGLYGYTF.

This chain joins TRBV7-9 and TRBJ2-5; perhaps TRBD1 as D (6 bases). This CDR3 is 13 amino acids long. The V gene lost 1 base and the J gene lost 5 bases, with 8 bases spanning the gap. Germline V CDR1 and CDR2: SEHNR, FQNEAQ (reference sequence). CDR3 sequence reads: CASSLDTGETQYF. The CDR3 bases are TGTGCCAGCAGCTTAGACACAGGGGAGACCCAGTACTTC.

The chain is built from TRBV27 and TRBJ2-6; D is undetermined. From germline, CDR1 is MNHEY and CDR2 SMNVEV (reference sequence). Trimming removed 2 bases from V and 3 bases from J, with 8 bases in between. The CDR3 has 15 residues. CDR3 nucleotides: TGTGCCAGCAGTTTAAAACGCCGTGGGGCCAACGTCCTGACTTTC. It yields the protein CASSLKRRGANVLTF.

The rearrangement uses TRBV7-9 and TRBJ2-7; 7 nucleotides align to TRBD1. Germline lookup yields CDR1 SEHNR and CDR2 FQNEAQ (reference sequence). V gave up 2 bases and J gave up 2 bases; unmatched junction bases: 12. The CDR3 runs 17 residues. In nucleotides, the CDR3 is TGTGCCAGCAGCTTATTTGGTAGACAGGGAAGAACCTACGAGCAGTACTTC. Its translation is CASSLFGRQGRTYEQYF.

This sequence joins TRBV7-6 and TRBJ1-4; 7 positions match TRBD1. J lost 5 bases, V lost 5 bases, and 11 bases had no gene match. Germline V CDR1 and CDR2: SGHVS, FNYEAQ. There are 16 residues in the CDR3. The CDR3: CASSPHRGTNNEKLFF. The CDR3 DNA sequence: TGTGCCAGCAGCCCCCACAGGGGAACGAACAATGAAAAACTGTTTTTT.

The V gene is TRBV11-2, the J gene TRBJ1-6, with D possibly matching TRBD1 (6 bases). Germline lookup yields CDR1 SGHAT and CDR2 FQNNGV. The V and J ends lost 5 bases and 0 bases respectively, with 17 bases between them. The CDR3 is 18 residues long. The CDR3 reads CASSRNGGGGSYNSPLHF. CDR3 nucleotide sequence: TGTGCCAGCAGCCGGAATGGTGGAGGGGGCTCCTATAATTCACCCCTCCACTTT.

The V and J genes are TRBV19 and TRBJ1-5; D uncertain. The CDR3 contains 13 residues. Trimming removed 5 bases at V and 6 bases at J, with 11 bases between. CDR1 is LNHDA and CDR2 is SQIVND in the germline V gene (reference sequence). The CDR3 region has the DNA TGTGCCAGTAGTGACGATAGGGCTCAGCCCCAGCATTTT. Its protein product is CASSDDRAQPQHF.

The table lists this clone with a count of one. The chain recombines TRBV5-1 with TRBJ1-5; the D gene is possibly TRBD1 (6 bases). The CDR3 length is 15 residues. The germline V gene encodes CDR1 SGHRS and CDR2 YFSETQ. Trimming cost V 4 bases and J 0 bases, with 11 bases left between them. The CDR3 is CASSPGAISNQPQHF. CDR3 DNA sequence: TGCGCCAGCAGCCCAGGGGCAATTAGCAATCAGCCCCAGCATTTT.

The V gene is TRBV30, the J gene TRBJ2-1; TRBD2 aligns across 13 bases. Looked up from germline, CDR1 is GTSNPN and CDR2 is SVGIG (reference sequence). V shed 0 bases, J shed 2 bases, and the junction held 10 bases outside the gene matches. The CDR3 is made up of 19 amino acids. The CDR3 spells CAWSVFPKTSGRPYNEQFF. CDR3 nucleotides: TGTGCCTGGAGTGTATTCCCCAAGACTAGCGGGAGGCCCTACAATGAGCAGTTCTTC.

The chain is built from TRBV10-1 and TRBJ2-3; D is possibly TRBD2 (6 bases). V lost 6 bases to trimming and J lost 3 bases, with 10 bases between them. Germline V gene lookup returns CDR1 WNHNN and CDR2 SYGVQD (reference sequence). This CDR3 is 13 amino acids long. The CDR3 DNA reads as TGCGCCAGCAGACGGGGGACGACAGATACGCAGTATTTT. Amino acids: CASRRGTTDTQYF.

The V and J genes are TRBV4-1 and TRBJ1-4, with no clear D. Trimming took off 5 bases at V and 5 bases at J, with 24 bases between the two ends. CDR3 length equals 18 residues. Germline V lookup: CDR1 MGHRA, CDR2 YSYEKL. For the CDR3, the DNA is TGCGCCAGCAGCGCAAGATTCATAGTTGGGATTGCGAATGAAAAACTGTTTTTT. Its translation: CASSARFIVGIANEKLFF.

As DNA, the CDR3 is TGTGCCAGCAGCTTATCTCCCGTGGTCCCTTGGGCCACAGATACGCAGTATTTT. Translated: CASSLSPVVPWATDTQYF. This chain connects TRBV7-2 to TRBJ2-3; D is ambiguous. The germline V and J ends were trimmed by 2 bases and 2 bases, with 20 bases remaining between them. In germline, CDR1 is SGHTA, CDR2 FQGNSA. CDR3 length: 18 amino acids.

The chain recombines TRBV7-2 with TRBJ2-7; D uncertain. V was shortened by 0 bases and J by 4 bases, with 13 bases between the two germline ends. This CDR3 spans 15 amino acids. Per the germline V gene, CDR1 is SGHTA and CDR2 is FQGNSA. As DNA, the CDR3 is TGTGCCAGCAGCTTAGCGCTGGACCGAGTTTACGAGCAGTACTTC. Encoded protein: CASSLALDRVYEQYF.

The gene calls are TRBV29-1 and TRBJ1-3; unclear D gene. V was clipped by 4 bases and J by 0 bases, with 7 bases between them. This CDR3 is built from 13 residues. Germline V gene data show CDR1 as SQVTM and CDR2 as ANQGSEA. This CDR3 is CSVGRRSGNTIYF. The CDR3 coding sequence is TGCAGCGTTGGACGACGCTCTGGAAACACCATATATTTT.

This chain uses TRBV5-4 with TRBJ2-7; TRBD1 aligns across 9 bases. Germline V gene sequence: CDR1 SGHNT, CDR2 YYREEE (reference sequence). This CDR3 region has 13 residues. The V gene end was trimmed by 3 bases and the J gene end by 6 bases; junction bases not matched to a gene: 4. CDR3 region: CASSWGQGGEQYF. The CDR3 DNA reads TGTGCCAGCAGCTGGGGACAGGGAGGCGAGCAGTACTTC.

The chain is built from TRBV6-6 and TRBJ1-1, with 7 bases lining up with TRBD1. With 0 bases clipped from V and 5 bases from J, the junction kept 6 bases outside the gene matches. This CDR3 has 15 residues. The germline gives CDR1 MNHNY, CDR2 SVGAGI (reference sequence). The CDR3 loop reads CASSYSGRGGTEAFF. The CDR3 DNA reads as TGTGCCAGCAGTTACTCGGGCAGGGGGGGTACTGAAGCTTTCTTT.

The J gene is TRBJ2-7, the V gene TRBV4-2, with D possibly TRBD2 on 5 matching bases. V was trimmed by 1 base and J by 0 bases, leaving 13 bases between them. The CDR3 loop spans 16 amino acids. Germline V gene data show CDR1 as LGHNA and CDR2 as YNFKEQ. The CDR3 loop reads CASSQVPDWSSYEQYF. The CDR3 DNA sequence: TGTGCCAGCAGCCAAGTCCCGGACTGGAGCTCCTACGAGCAGTACTTC.

This clone has more than one count but fewer than ten. The genes are TRBV19 and TRBJ1-5; tentatively, D is TRBD1 (5 bases). The length of the CDR3 is 14 residues. Per germline, CDR1 LNHDA and CDR2 SQIVND (reference sequence). V was cut by 9 bases and J by 4 bases, with 16 bases left in between. In nucleotides, the CDR3 is TGTGCCAGCGGGGTCCTCCAGGGTAATCAGCCCCAGCATTTT. This translates into CASGVLQGNQPQHF.

This chain connects TRBV15 to TRBJ2-2, with D perhaps TRBD2 (5 bases). The V gene's germline CDR1 is LNHNV and CDR2 YYDKDF (reference sequence). The germline V and J ends were trimmed by 0 bases and 9 bases, with 11 bases remaining between them. This CDR3 has 14 amino acids. The CDR3 nucleotides read TGTGCCACCAGCAGAGATAGAGGGATCCGGGAGCTGTTTTTT. Protein product: CATSRDRGIRELFF.